Reported below is one T cell receptor (beta chain). In its sample, this clonotype was seen a few times. Its antigen is unknown. Per-nucleotide qualities are absent, and no much larger clonotype sits a single base away. The sample is drawn from a study of response to subunit inactivated influenza vaccine listed by TCRdb under 2018. For the wider study: To follow how T cells responded to a trivalent subunit inactivated influenza vaccine, the researchers relied on deep quantitative profiling of the T cell receptor repertoire.

General conclusions and limits of the study: The authors suggested that each seasonal influenza vaccination may recruit only a limited number of new T cells.

Including cysteine and phenylalanine, the CDR3 has 15 amino acids. Just CDR3 DNA is preserved here, 45 bases in frame from base 1. The junction shows trimming of 2 bases on V and 4 bases on J, plus 14 bases between the germline ends. CDR1 is given as LGHDT and CDR2 as YNNKEL, both from the germline V gene (reference sequence). Library generation was performed with RT-PCR. This sample was sequenced with an Illumina HiSeq 2500. TCRdb redid the processing of the public reads, applying fastp at Q25 and MiXCR, and retained in-frame beta chains. Each entry is one CDR3 protein sequence, shown with its most common DNA and genes. The sample table contains a few hundred thousand distinct CDR3 sequences; only one count was recorded for around 15% of them. The ten largest account for 8.5% to 14% of the sample.

Recombination joined TRBV3-1 with TRBJ1-1, and the D gene may be TRBD1, 5 bases matching. The sequenced sample was PBMCs from blood, obtained less than 13 days after vaccination. The TCR comes from a man aged 45-65 years who received an inactivated influenza vaccine. Donor details come from another sample of the same person, matched by shared clones. DNA sequence: TGTGCCAGCAGCCAATACAGCGGAGGGGCCACTGAAGCTTTCTTT. This is translated as CASSQYSGGATEAFF.